The sequence of this T cell receptor beta chain was determined in a study of cytomegalovirus exposure and HLA in healthy donors. Amplification used 60 Vbeta primers and 13 Jbeta primers. The method was immunoSEQ multiplex PCR; TCRdb's version includes in-frame clones alone and lacks a portion of them. The sample shows fewer than 120,000 clones, roughly 86% of them seen only once. Regarding the study as a whole: DRB1 had the most TCR associations and HLA-C the fewest, a later analysis found, with rates varying by HLA locus. Beyond CMV serostatus, there was no information to go on about immune exposure.

In the case of this clone: Antigen: not known.

Sequencing was performed on PBMCs. The receptor was isolated from a man aged 40-50 years in good health and CMV-seronegative.

Here the CDR3 reads CSVGRGFEQYF. The CDR3 DNA reads TGCAGCGTTGGGCGGGGGTTCGAGCAGTACTTC. The rearrangement uses TRBV29-1 and TRBJ2-7; 7 bases line up with TRBD2. CDR1 and CDR2 from the germline V gene are SQVTM and ANQGSEA. V lost 4 bases and J lost 6; bases outside the gene matches: 3. The length of the CDR3 is 11 residues.